The 23 T cell receptor beta chains given below trace back to one sample, sequenced in a study of graft-versus-host responses after intestinal transplantation. For these TCRs, the target antigens are not known. Generated by immunoSEQ multiplex PCR, the TCRdb table keeps only in-frame clones and is missing some. The table has more than 80,000 clones, less than 90% seen once; the top ten hold around 0.27%. Sequences were derived from unstimulated CD4+ T cells sorted from spleen or lymph node cells, sampled before transplant. Every receptor here comes from a human donor who was the organ donor for an intestinal transplant.

The rearrangement links TRBV19 to TRBJ2-1, with TRBD2 identical over 9 bases. CDR1 and CDR2 (germline): LNHDA, SQIVND (reference sequence). V trimming: 3 bases; J trimming: 5 bases; junction bases outside the gene matches: 11. The CDR3 is made up of 17 amino acids. The CDR3 reads CASSIPMGGRANNEQFF. The CDR3 DNA sequence: TGTGCCAGTAGTATCCCGATGGGCGGGAGGGCTAACAATGAGCAGTTCTTC. The full variable domain, with the rest looked up from reference TRBV19 and TRBJ2-1, is DGGITQSPKYLFRKEGQNVTLSCEQNLNHDAMYWYRQDPGQGLRLIYYSQIVNDFQKGDIAEGYSVSREKKESFPLTVTSAQKNPTAFYLCASSIPMGGRANNEQFFGPGTRLTVL.

This clone was found once. CDR3 sequence: CAWTGKGTDTQYF. The CDR3 nucleotides are TGTGCCTGGACCGGGAAGGGCACAGATACGCAGTATTTT. The V call is TRBV30, the J call TRBJ2-3; D may be TRBD2 (5 bases). The CDR3 length is 13 residues. Looked up from germline, CDR1 is GTSNPN and CDR2 is SVGIG (reference sequence). V lost 4 bases and J lost 1, with 9 bases in between.

This rearrangement joins TRBV4-2 to TRBJ2-1; 8 nucleotides align to TRBD1. After removal of 7 bases from V and 8 bases from J, the junction contained 7 bases not matched to a gene. The length of the CDR3 is 13 residues. CDR1 and CDR2 from the germline V gene are LGHNA and YNFKEQ. CDR3 amino acids: CASNLQGVDEQFF. In DNA, the CDR3 is TGTGCCAGCAACTTACAGGGGGTGGATGAGCAGTTCTTC.

This chain connects TRBV30 to TRBJ1-1; 7 bases map to TRBD1. CDR1 is GTSNPN, CDR2 SVGIG, per germline (reference sequence). Trimming cost V 2 bases and J 0 bases; bases outside gene matches: 0. The CDR3 is made up of 13 amino acids. CDR3 sequence (DNA): TGTGCCTGGAGTCAGGGGGTGAACACTGAAGCTTTCTTT. Amino acid sequence: CAWSQGVNTEAFF. Combining the CDR3 with reference TRBV30 and TRBJ1-1 gives the whole variable domain SQTIHQWPATLVQPVGSPLSLECTVEGTSNPNLYWYRQAAGRGLQLLFYSVGIGQISSEVPQNLSASRPQDRQFILSSKKLLLSDSGFYLCAWSQGVNTEAFFGQGTRLTVV.

This clone was counted between two and nine times. This rearrangement joins TRBV6-1 to TRBJ2-7; 7 bases are a match to TRBD1. The CDR3 sequence is 14 residues long. The junction had 5 bases not matched to a gene; V was cut back by 6 bases and J by 0 bases. The germline V gene encodes CDR1 MNHNS and CDR2 SASEGT. This CDR3 reads CASRPGQSSYEQYF. Here the CDR3 DNA reads TGTGCCAGCAGACCGGGACAGTCCTCCTACGAGCAGTACTTC.

This CDR3 is CASSGQGKQPQHF. The CDR3 DNA is TGTGCCAGCAGTGGACAGGGTAAACAGCCCCAGCATTTT. The chain couples TRBV6-1 to TRBJ1-5, with TRBD1 matching over 7 bases. The germline gives CDR1 MNHNS, CDR2 SASEGT. CDR3 size: 13 residues. The V and J ends lost 4 bases and 7 bases, in that order; junction bases with no gene match: 4.

This rearrangement joins TRBV7-9 to TRBJ1-2; D unclear. Germline V gene data show CDR1 as SEHNR and CDR2 as FQNEAQ (reference sequence). V was trimmed by 1 base and J by 7 bases, leaving 7 bases between them. The CDR3 contains 12 residues. The CDR3 bases are TGTGCCAGCAGCTTAGTGGAGGTTGGCTACACCTTC. This codes for CASSLVEVGYTF.

The sample holds one count of this clone. The chain is built from TRBV9 and TRBJ2-2; D not certain. Germline lookup yields CDR1 SGDLS and CDR2 YYNGEE. Trimming pared 2 bases from V and 3 bases from J, leaving 2 bases between. The CDR3 has 12 residues. CDR3 region: CASSVYTGELFF. CDR3 nucleotide sequence: TGTGCCAGCAGCGTCTACACCGGGGAGCTGTTTTTT.

The gene calls are TRBV30 and TRBJ1-6; no clear D gene. The CDR3 runs to 13 residues. Germline-derived CDR1 and CDR2 are GTSNPN and SVGIG (reference sequence). V was shortened by 7 bases and J by 0 bases, with 7 bases between the two germline ends. The CDR3 coding sequence is TGTGCCTCCTACAGCTCCTATAATTCACCCCTCCACTTT. Translation gives CASYSSYNSPLHF.

This clone was counted between two and nine times. J is TRBJ1-6 and V is TRBV5-4; 9 bases map to TRBD1. CDR3 length: 14 amino acids. Looked up from germline, CDR1 is SGHNT and CDR2 is YYREEE (reference sequence). Germline trimming cut 4 bases from V and 10 bases from J; bases unmatched to any gene: 6. The CDR3 reads CASSQGQGDSPLHF. The CDR3 DNA is TGTGCCAGCAGCCAGGGACAGGGCGACTCACCCCTCCACTTT.

The J gene is TRBJ2-7, the V gene TRBV7-2; the D gene is possibly TRBD1 (6 bases). This CDR3 is built from 13 residues. V was shortened by 0 bases and J by 3 bases, with 6 bases between the two germline ends. CDR1 and CDR2 from the germline V gene are SGHTA and FQGNSA. CDR3 in amino acids: CASSLAGGYEQYF. The CDR3 region has the DNA TGTGCCAGCAGCTTAGCAGGGGGCTACGAGCAGTACTTC.

The chain uses TRBV6-5 and TRBJ2-1; 9 nucleotides align to TRBD2. Germline V gene lookup returns CDR1 MNHEY and CDR2 SVGAGI. CDR3 length: 15 residues. With V trimmed by 5 bases and J by 5 bases, 7 bases remained unmatched. CDR3 sequence (DNA): TGTGCCAGCAGTCGATTAGCGGGAGTTGACAATGAGCAGTTCTTC. The encoded protein is CASSRLAGVDNEQFF.

The chain carries TRBV7-9 and TRBJ2-7, with 12 bases aligning to TRBD1. J was trimmed by 0 bases and V by 4 bases; bases with no gene match: 7. This CDR3 has 17 residues. Looked up from germline, CDR1 is SEHNR and CDR2 is FQNEAQ (reference sequence). CDR3 in amino acids: CASSSGQGALSSYEQYF. CDR3 coding DNA: TGTGCCAGCAGCTCGGGACAGGGGGCTTTAAGCTCCTACGAGCAGTACTTC.

This clone was picked up one time. The chain couples TRBV6-5 to TRBJ2-2; 7 bases fit TRBD1. The CDR3 length is 14 residues. Per germline, CDR1 MNHEY and CDR2 SVGAGI. With 8 bases clipped from V and 5 bases from J, the junction kept 8 bases outside the gene matches. CDR3: CASAYRGGTGELFF. DNA of the CDR3: TGTGCCAGCGCATACAGGGGTGGAACCGGGGAGCTGTTTTTT.

The gene calls are TRBV6-1 and TRBJ2-5; D not certain. This CDR3 contains 11 residues. The germline V and J ends were trimmed by 5 bases and 5 bases, with 6 bases remaining between them. Germline values: CDR1 MNHNS, CDR2 SASEGT. CDR3 DNA sequence: TGTGCCAGCAGTTTCCCGGAGACCCAGTACTTC. This gives the protein CASSFPETQYF.

V is TRBV29-1 and J is TRBJ2-5; D is possibly TRBD2 (6 bases). Per germline, CDR1 SQVTM and CDR2 ANQGSEA. Trimming took 6 bases from V and 8 from J, leaving 16 bases between them. The CDR3 runs 12 residues. The chain's CDR3 is CSVAHRTSTQYF. CDR3 in DNA: TGCAGCGTCGCCCACCGAACTAGCACCCAGTACTTC.

This clone was counted a single time. The rearrangement links TRBV27 to TRBJ2-3; D ambiguous. Germline V gene data show CDR1 as MNHEY and CDR2 as SMNVEV (reference sequence). CDR3 length: 13 residues. V lost 11 bases to trimming and J lost 3 bases, with 15 bases between them. CDR3 region: CAVEASGTDTQYF. The CDR3 nucleotides read TGTGCCGTAGAAGCGAGTGGGACAGATACGCAGTATTTT.

The chain has TRBV11-3 and TRBJ2-7; TRBD1 is a possible D gene (8 bases). Germline CDR1 reads SGHNT; CDR2 reads YENEEA. V was clipped by 5 bases and J by 3 bases, with 17 bases between them. This CDR3 contains 15 residues. The CDR3 loop is CASSRYTGGGYEQYF. The CDR3 DNA follows: TGTGCCAGCAGCCGCTACACAGGGGGGGGCTACGAGCAGTACTTC.

This clone was seen only once. The genes are TRBV5-1 and TRBJ2-7; no firm D call. The CDR3 consists of 16 residues. Trimming pared 5 bases from V and 2 bases from J, leaving 20 bases between. Germline loops: CDR1 SGHRS, CDR2 YFSETQ. CDR3 in amino acids: CASRAGRSQTPYEQYF. For the CDR3, the DNA is TGCGCCAGCAGGGCAGGTAGATCCCAAACGCCCTACGAGCAGTACTTC.

The chain combines TRBV7-3 with TRBJ2-1; 11 nucleotides align to TRBD1. The trim removed 5 bases at V and 4 bases at J, leaving 13 bases unmatched. CDR3 length equals 18 residues. CDR1 and CDR2 from the germline V gene are SGHTA and FQGTGA. DNA of the CDR3: TGTGCCAGCAGCCCTAAGGGCCAGGGACAGGGGGATTACAATGAGCAGTTCTTC. It encodes CASSPKGQGQGDYNEQFF.

This chain links TRBV11-3 with TRBJ2-3; the D gene is possibly TRBD2 (5 bases). Trimming pared 1 base from V and 5 bases from J, leaving 7 bases between. Germline V gives CDR1 SGHNT, CDR2 YENEEA. The CDR3 has 13 amino acids. The CDR3 nucleotides read TGTGCCAGCAGCTTAGCGGAGGAAGATACGCAGTATTTT. It specifies CASSLAEEDTQYF.

This clone is a singleton in its sample. The J gene is TRBJ1-5, the V gene TRBV6-1; D not certain. Germline V gene sequence: CDR1 MNHNS, CDR2 SASEGT. The CDR3 runs 15 residues. V lost 2 bases and J 5 bases, leaving 13 bases between the germline ends. The CDR3 protein is CASSEWSGLDQPQHF. The CDR3 DNA follows: TGTGCCAGCAGTGAATGGTCAGGATTGGATCAGCCCCAGCATTTT.

The CDR3 protein is CASSVGSSWVYEQYF. CDR3 DNA sequence: TGTGCCAGCAGCGTAGGCTCTAGTTGGGTCTACGAGCAGTACTTC. The J gene is TRBJ2-7, the V gene TRBV9; no firm D call. V lost 0 bases to trimming and J lost 3 bases, with 13 bases between them. CDR3 size: 15 residues. CDR1 and CDR2 (germline): SGDLS, YYNGEE.